Here is one TCR beta chain with its context. Its antigen is undetermined. Within the sample, other DNA sequences also encode this same CDR3. These data come from a study of shared clonotypes between healthy human individuals. Original processing methods: There were no quality scores in the junction-only immunoSEQ sequences, so filtering differed. Using immunoSEQ multiplex PCR, the repertoire was profiled, and TCRdb retains in-frame clones only, with some absent. V and J calls and clone size follow that table, whereas D and trimming were derived from the DNA. Of around 2,000,000 clones in the sample, about 92% are singletons; the top ten hold over 1.5%. Naive CD8 cells lacked CD45RO and underwent positive selection for CCR7, leaving out terminally differentiated effector memory CD45RA+ cells. The CDR3 spans 14 residues. V gave up 3 bases and J gave up 2 bases, with 8 bases separating them. Germline CDR1 and CDR2: MNHEY and SMNVEV (reference sequence).

The study, taken as a whole, reports: Even with large depth, rarefaction showed that sorted-subset sequencing was incomplete.

The specimen was naive CD8+ T cells from PBMCs. The sequence was collected from a man aged 18 to 30 in good health. Some clones in this sample may be carry-over from other donors' samples. The chain joins TRBV27 to TRBJ2-1, with TRBD2 as a possible D gene (6 bases). CDR3 nucleotides: TGTGCCAGCAGTTTTGGCGGGACCTACAATGAGCAGTTCTTC. Translated, it gives CASSFGGTYNEQFF.